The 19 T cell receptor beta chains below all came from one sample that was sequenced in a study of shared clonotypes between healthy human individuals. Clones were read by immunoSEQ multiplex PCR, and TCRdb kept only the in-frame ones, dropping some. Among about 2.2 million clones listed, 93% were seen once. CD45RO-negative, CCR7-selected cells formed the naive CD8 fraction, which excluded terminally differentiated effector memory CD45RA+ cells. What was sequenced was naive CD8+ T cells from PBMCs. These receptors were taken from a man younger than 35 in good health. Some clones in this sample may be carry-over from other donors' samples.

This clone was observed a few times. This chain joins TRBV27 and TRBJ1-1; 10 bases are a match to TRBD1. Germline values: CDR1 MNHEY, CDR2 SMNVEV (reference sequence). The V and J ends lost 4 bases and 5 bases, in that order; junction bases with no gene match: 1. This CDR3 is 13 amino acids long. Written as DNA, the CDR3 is TGTGCCAGCAGTTGGGGACAGGGGACTGAAGCTTTCTTT. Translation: CASSWGQGTEAFF.

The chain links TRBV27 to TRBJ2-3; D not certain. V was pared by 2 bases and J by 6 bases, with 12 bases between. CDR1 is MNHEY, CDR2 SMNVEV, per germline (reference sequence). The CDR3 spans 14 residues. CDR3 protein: CASSLLGSMDTQYF. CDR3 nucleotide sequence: TGTGCCAGCAGTTTACTAGGAAGCATGGATACGCAGTATTTT.

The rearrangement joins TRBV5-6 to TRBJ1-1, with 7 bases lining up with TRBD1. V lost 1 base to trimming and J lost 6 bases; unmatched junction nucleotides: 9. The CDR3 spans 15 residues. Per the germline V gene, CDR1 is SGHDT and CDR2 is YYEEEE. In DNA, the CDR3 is TGTGCCAGCAGCTTGCGTTACAGGGGTTTCTCTGAAGCTTTCTTT. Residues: CASSLRYRGFSEAFF.

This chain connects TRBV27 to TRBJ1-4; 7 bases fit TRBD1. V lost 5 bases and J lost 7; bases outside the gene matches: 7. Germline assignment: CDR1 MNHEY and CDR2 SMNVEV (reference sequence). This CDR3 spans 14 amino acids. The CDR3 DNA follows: TGTGCCAGCAGTCCCCGACAGGGAGGTGAAAAACTGTTTTTT. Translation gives CASSPRQGGEKLFF.

The CDR3 bases are TGTGCCAGCAGTTCCCTCGACACAGATACGCAGTATTTT. Protein sequence: CASSSLDTDTQYF. The V and J genes are TRBV28 and TRBJ2-3; no reliable D call. The CDR3 length is 13 residues. Trimming took off 4 bases at V and 2 bases at J, with 7 bases between the two ends. The germline V gene has CDR1 MDHEN and CDR2 SYDVKM.

The CDR3 reads CASSWSNVGSHQPQHF. DNA of the CDR3: TGTGCCAGCAGTTGGAGTAATGTCGGCAGCCATCAGCCCCAGCATTTT. The chain uses TRBV28 and TRBJ1-5; D call uncertain. V lost 4 bases and J 5 bases, leaving 18 bases between the germline ends. CDR3 size: 16 residues. Germline V CDR1 and CDR2: MDHEN, SYDVKM. Variable domain in full (rest from reference TRBV28 and TRBJ1-5): DVKVTQSSRYLVKRTGEKVFLECVQDMDHENMFWYRQDPGLGLRLIYFSYDVKMKEKGDIPEGYSVSREKKERFSLILESASTNQTSMYLCASSWSNVGSHQPQHFGDGTRLSIL.

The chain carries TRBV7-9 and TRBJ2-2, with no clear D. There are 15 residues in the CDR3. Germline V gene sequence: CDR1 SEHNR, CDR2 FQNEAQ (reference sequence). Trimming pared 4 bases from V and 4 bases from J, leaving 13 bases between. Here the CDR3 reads CASSSRGTVTGELFF. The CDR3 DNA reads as TGTGCCAGCAGCTCACGAGGCACGGTCACCGGGGAGCTGTTTTTT.

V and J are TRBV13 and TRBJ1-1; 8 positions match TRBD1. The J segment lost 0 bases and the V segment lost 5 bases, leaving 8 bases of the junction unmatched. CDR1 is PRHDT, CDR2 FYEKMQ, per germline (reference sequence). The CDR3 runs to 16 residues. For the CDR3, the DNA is TGTGCCAGCAGCCCCCGGACAGGGTCTATGAACACTGAAGCTTTCTTT. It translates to CASSPRTGSMNTEAFF.

The CDR3 region has the DNA TGTGCCAGCAGCTTGGGTCTCAGGACACAGGGTAACTATGGCTACACCTTC. Translated, it gives CASSLGLRTQGNYGYTF. V is TRBV5-6 and J is TRBJ1-2, with D perhaps TRBD1 (6 bases). The germline gives CDR1 SGHDT, CDR2 YYEEEE. Trimming left V 0 bases short and J 1 base short, with 16 bases between. The CDR3 length is 17 residues.

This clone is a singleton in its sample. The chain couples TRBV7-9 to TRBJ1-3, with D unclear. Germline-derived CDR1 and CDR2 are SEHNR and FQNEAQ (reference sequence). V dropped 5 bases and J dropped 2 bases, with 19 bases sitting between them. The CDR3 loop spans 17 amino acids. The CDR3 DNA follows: TGTGCCAGCAGCCGAACCGCGTGGCAGGACGCTGGAAACACCATATATTTT. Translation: CASSRTAWQDAGNTIYF. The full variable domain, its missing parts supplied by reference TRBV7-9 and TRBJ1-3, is DTGVSQNPRHKITKRGQNVTFRCDPISEHNRLYWYRQTLGQGPEFLTYFQNEAQLEKSRLLSDRFSAERPKGSFSTLEIQRTEQGDSAMYLCASSRTAWQDAGNTIYFGEGSWLTVV.

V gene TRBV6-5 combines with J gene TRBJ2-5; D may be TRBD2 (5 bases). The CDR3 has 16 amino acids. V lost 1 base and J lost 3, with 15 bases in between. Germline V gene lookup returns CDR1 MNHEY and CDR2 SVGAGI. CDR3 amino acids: CASSYFGEGTEETQYF. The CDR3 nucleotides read TGTGCCAGCAGTTACTTCGGCGAGGGAACGGAAGAGACCCAGTACTTC.

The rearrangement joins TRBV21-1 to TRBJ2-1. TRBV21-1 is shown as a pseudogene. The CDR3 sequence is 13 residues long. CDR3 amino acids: CASSTRMWNEQFF. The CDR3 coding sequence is TGTGCCAGCAGCACAAGGATGTGGAATGAGCAGTTCTTC.

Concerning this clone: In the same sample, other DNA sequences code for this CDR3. CDR3 DNA: TGTGCCAGCAGTGGCTACGAGCAGTACTTC. The encoded protein is CASSGYEQYF. The rearrangement links TRBV11-2 to TRBJ2-7; D gene unclear. CDR3 size: 10 residues. CDR1 and CDR2 from the germline V gene are SGHAT and FQNNGV. The V end lost 6 bases, the J end lost 3 bases, and 3 bases lay between the germline ends. Together with reference TRBV11-2 and TRBJ2-7, the CDR3 gives the full variable domain: EAGVAQSPRYKIIEKRQSVAFWCNPISGHATLYWYQQILGQGPKLLIQFQNNGVVDDSQLPKDRFSAERLKGVDSTLKIQPAKLEDSAVYLCASSGYEQYFGPGTRLTVT.

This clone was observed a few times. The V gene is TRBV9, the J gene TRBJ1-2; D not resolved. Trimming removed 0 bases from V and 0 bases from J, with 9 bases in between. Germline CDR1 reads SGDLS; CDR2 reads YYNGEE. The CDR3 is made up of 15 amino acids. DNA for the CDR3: TGTGCCAGCAGCGTAGGGAGGAATGCTAACTATGGCTACACCTTC. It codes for CASSVGRNANYGYTF.

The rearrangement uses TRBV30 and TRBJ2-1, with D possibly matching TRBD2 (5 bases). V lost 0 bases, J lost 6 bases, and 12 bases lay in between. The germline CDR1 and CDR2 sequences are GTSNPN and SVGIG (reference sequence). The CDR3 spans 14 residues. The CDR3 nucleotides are TGTGCCTGGAGTGTATTTCCTGGACTCAATGAGCAGTTCTTC. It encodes CAWSVFPGLNEQFF.

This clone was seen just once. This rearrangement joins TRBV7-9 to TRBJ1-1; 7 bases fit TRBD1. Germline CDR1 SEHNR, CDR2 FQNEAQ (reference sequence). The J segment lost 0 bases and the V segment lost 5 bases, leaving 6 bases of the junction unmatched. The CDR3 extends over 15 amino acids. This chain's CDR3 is CASSVQGLMNTEAFF. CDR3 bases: TGTGCCAGCAGCGTACAGGGGCTCATGAACACTGAAGCTTTCTTT.

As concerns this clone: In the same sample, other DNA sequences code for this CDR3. Here the CDR3 reads CASSLAGGRDEQYF. DNA for the CDR3: TGCGCCAGCAGCTTGGCGGGGGGTCGGGACGAGCAGTACTTC. This chain connects TRBV5-1 to TRBJ2-7; 7 bases align to TRBD2. With 0 bases clipped from V and 5 bases from J, the junction kept 5 bases outside the gene matches. Germline V CDR1 and CDR2: SGHRS, YFSETQ. CDR3 length: 14 residues.

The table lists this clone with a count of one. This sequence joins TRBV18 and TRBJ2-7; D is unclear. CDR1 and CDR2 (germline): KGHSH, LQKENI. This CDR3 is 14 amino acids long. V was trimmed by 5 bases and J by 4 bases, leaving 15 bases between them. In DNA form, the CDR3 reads TGTGCCAGCTCAGGAGTTACAACCACTTACGAGCAGTACTTC. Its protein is CASSGVTTTYEQYF.

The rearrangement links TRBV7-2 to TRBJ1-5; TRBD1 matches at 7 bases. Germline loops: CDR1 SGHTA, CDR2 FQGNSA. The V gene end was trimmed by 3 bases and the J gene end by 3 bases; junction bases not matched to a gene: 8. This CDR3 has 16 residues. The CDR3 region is CASSLGTGVINQPQHF. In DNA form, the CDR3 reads TGTGCCAGCAGCTTGGGAACAGGGGTGATCAATCAGCCCCAGCATTTT.